The present entry profiles one TCR beta chain with its context. This specimen belongs to a study of tumor and adjacent non-tumor tissue in lung cancer. The CDR3 totals 18 residues. Germline-derived CDR1 and CDR2 are SGHAT and FQNNGV. The ends were cut back, 5 bases at V and 5 bases at J, with 25 bases in the middle. A modified ARM-PCR protocol with three rounds of nested PCR amplified TCRbeta. From the multiplex PCR reads, TCRdb called clonotypes with MiXCR, one entry per CDR3 protein. Among tens of thousands of distinct CDR3 sequences listed, around 70% were seen once. The template was RNA from unsorted bulk tissue.

The clonotype was recovered from a woman aged 40 to 50 with non-small cell lung cancer. The sequenced sample consisted of lung tumor tissue. This sequence joins TRBV11-2 and TRBJ1-5, with D unresolved. The DNA of the CDR3 is TGTGCCAGCAGCACTGTTTCCCGCCTAGAACGCAGCTATCAGCCCCAGCATTTT. Translation gives CASSTVSRLERSYQPQHF.